This TCR beta chain is drawn from a study of cytomegalovirus exposure and HLA in healthy donors. PCR primers comprised 60 Vbeta and 13 Jbeta primers. The method was immunoSEQ multiplex PCR; TCRdb's version includes in-frame clones alone and lacks a portion of them. The repertoire consists of roughly 200,000 clones, with approximately 12% occurring once and the leading ten covering more than 7%. V lost 0 bases, J lost 6 bases, and 8 bases lay in between. Germline loops: CDR1 LGHNA, CDR2 YSLEER. The CDR3 has 13 residues. Healthy bone marrow donors made up the cohort. This clone has more than one count but fewer than ten.

Source material: PBMCs. The origin of this receptor is a man aged 45 to 65 in good health and CMV-seropositive. The rearrangement uses TRBV4-3 and TRBJ1-2; tentatively, D is TRBD1 (6 bases). The CDR3 region has the DNA TGCGCCAGCAGCCAAGACGCAGGGGATGGCTACACCTTC. It specifies CASSQDAGDGYTF.